The TCR beta chain under discussion was sequenced for a study of T cells in Graves' hyperthyroidism and ophthalmopathy. RNA transcripts provided the source from which TCR beta CDR3 regions were amplified. A set of HTBI primers served as the primers for a first-round RT-PCR of the TCR CDR3. TCRdb called the multiplex PCR reads again in MiXCR, with one record for every CDR3 protein. This sample has roughly 61,000 distinct CDR3 sequences, with roughly half found just once. The length of the CDR3 is 15 residues. Germline V gives CDR1 SGHKS, CDR2 YYEKEE (reference sequence). V was cut by 5 bases and J by 5 bases, with 19 bases left in between. Patients with uncontrolled infections, other autoimmune diseases, pregnancy or lactation were excluded.

The genes are TRBV5-5 and TRBJ1-2, with D maybe TRBD1 (5 bases). The clonotype comes from a woman aged 60 to 75 with Graves' ophthalmopathy. Sequenced sample: blood. The CDR3 bases are TGTGCCAGCAGTGAAGCCCTAGCGGGGGGGTATGGCTACACCTTC. It encodes CASSEALAGGYGYTF.